Each of the 15 T cell receptor beta chains below was sequenced from the same sample in a study of shared clonotypes between healthy human individuals. TCRdb's table, derived via immunoSEQ multiplex PCR, lists solely in-frame clones and lacks some. The sample consists of under 1,900,000 clones, about 98.5% of them appearing once. The sample taken for sequencing was naive CD4+ T cells sorted from blood. As for subset: CD45RA+ positively selected. Receptors originate from a man younger than 45 in good health.

The V call is TRBV5-5, the J call TRBJ2-2, with D possibly TRBD2 on 6 matching bases. Trimming pared 1 base from V and 1 base from J, leaving 11 bases between. This CDR3 has 16 residues. Germline assignment: CDR1 SGHKS and CDR2 YYEKEE (reference sequence). The CDR3 bases are TGTGCCAGCAGCTTGTCCATTAGCGGGAACACCGGGGAGCTGTTTTTT. It encodes CASSLSISGNTGELFF. The full variable domain, in which reference TRBV5-5 and TRBJ2-2 provide the parts outside the CDR3, is DAGVTQSPTHLIKTRGQQVTLRCSPISGHKSVSWYQQVLGQGPQFIFQYYEKEERGRGNFPDRFSARQFPNYSSELNVNALLLGDSALYLCASSLSISGNTGELFFGEGSRLTVL.

The chain recombines TRBV6-4 with TRBJ2-3; 8 bases match TRBD1. The J segment lost 5 bases and the V segment lost 2 bases, leaving 6 bases of the junction unmatched. The CDR3 spans 15 residues. The germline CDR1 and CDR2 sequences are MRHNA and SNTAGT. CDR3 DNA sequence: TGTGCCAGCAGTGACCCGGCAGGGGGCGAAGATACGCAGTATTTT. The encoded protein is CASSDPAGGEDTQYF.

The chain combines TRBV30 with TRBJ2-7; TRBD2 aligns across 8 bases. The V gene's germline CDR1 is GTSNPN and CDR2 SVGIG (reference sequence). V was clipped by 3 bases and J by 5 bases; unmatched bases: 9. The CDR3 is 14 amino acids. The CDR3 spells CAWSQTSVVDEQYF. DNA for the CDR3: TGTGCCTGGAGCCAGACTAGCGTGGTGGACGAGCAGTACTTC.

V is TRBV25-1 and J is TRBJ1-2, with D maybe TRBD1 (6 bases). Germline loops: CDR1 MGHDK, CDR2 SYGVNS. The CDR3 has 18 residues. The germline V and J ends were trimmed by 1 base and 5 bases, with 23 bases remaining between them. The CDR3 sequence is CASSESGGGLSTRYGYTF. DNA of the CDR3: TGTGCCAGCAGTGAATCCGGTGGGGGGCTATCAACGAGGTATGGCTACACCTTC.

The V and J genes are TRBV4-2 and TRBJ2-1; no clear D. This CDR3 has 18 residues. V was trimmed by 1 base and J by 0 bases, leaving 16 bases between them. The germline V gene encodes CDR1 LGHNA and CDR2 YNFKEQ. CDR3 loop: CASSQGLLRTSSYNEQFF. The CDR3 coding sequence is TGTGCCAGCAGCCAAGGGTTACTCCGGACGAGCTCCTACAATGAGCAGTTCTTC.

The genes are TRBV18 and TRBJ2-7; maybe TRBD2 (6 bases). V shed 6 bases and J shed 3 bases, with 18 bases lying between them. CDR3 length: 15 residues. Germline V gives CDR1 KGHSH, CDR2 LQKENI. The CDR3 nucleotides read TGTGCCAGCTCCCCCAAGGAGGGATTTCGCTACGAGCAGTACTTC. It yields the protein CASSPKEGFRYEQYF.

The genes are TRBV30 and TRBJ1-1; no clear D gene. The V gene lost 6 bases and the J gene lost 7 bases, with 9 bases spanning the gap. The germline CDR1 and CDR2 sequences are GTSNPN and SVGIG (reference sequence). There are 10 residues in the CDR3. The CDR3 loop is CACILFEAFF. The CDR3 DNA reads as TGTGCCTGCATTCTCTTTGAAGCTTTCTTT. Variable domain in full (rest from reference TRBV30 and TRBJ1-1): SQTIHQWPATLVQPVGSPLSLECTVEGTSNPNLYWYRQAAGRGLQLLFYSVGIGQISSEVPQNLSASRPQDRQFILSSKKLLLSDSGFYLCACILFEAFFGQGTRLTVV.

The V and J genes are TRBV2 and TRBJ1-4; TRBD1 agrees at 12 bases. V lost 6 bases to trimming and J lost 0 bases; unmatched junction nucleotides: 8. CDR3 length: 18 amino acids. Germline loops: CDR1 SNHLY, CDR2 FYNNEI. CDR3 DNA: TGTGCCAGCAGGGAGGGGACAGGGGGCTTTGCAACTAATGAAAAACTGTTTTTT. It is translated as CASREGTGGFATNEKLFF.

The V and J genes are TRBV4-1 and TRBJ2-7; D is possibly TRBD2 (6 bases). Between the trimmed V and J ends, which lost 1 base and 7 bases, there was a span of 11 bases. CDR3 length: 13 amino acids. The germline gives CDR1 MGHRA, CDR2 YSYEKL. This CDR3 is CASSQAPAGEQYF. The CDR3 DNA reads as TGCGCCAGCAGCCAAGCACCGGCGGGGGAGCAGTACTTC.

This sequence joins TRBV11-2 and TRBJ2-7, with 12 positions matching TRBD2. V gave up 4 bases and J gave up 5 bases; unmatched junction bases: 12. CDR3 length: 17 amino acids. Germline loops: CDR1 SGHAT, CDR2 FQNNGV. CDR3 region: CASSSRGLAGGPHEQYF. In DNA form, the CDR3 reads TGTGCCAGCAGCTCAAGAGGTCTAGCGGGAGGGCCCCACGAGCAGTACTTC.

The chain links TRBV27 to TRBJ2-3, with 9 bases that match TRBD1. Losses at the gene ends were 5 bases for V and 1 base for J; bases not matched to a gene: 10. The germline CDR1 and CDR2 sequences are MNHEY and SMNVEV (reference sequence). This CDR3 has 17 amino acids. The CDR3 DNA reads as TGTGCCAGCAGTGTAACCGGACAGGGGTCGGGCACAGATACGCAGTATTTT. Translation gives CASSVTGQGSGTDTQYF.

The V gene is TRBV28, the J gene TRBJ2-3; tentatively, D is TRBD1 (6 bases). The length of the CDR3 is 14 residues. From germline, CDR1 is MDHEN and CDR2 SYDVKM. V lost 6 bases to trimming and J lost 4 bases, with 14 bases between them. The DNA for the CDR3 is TGTGCCAGCAGGCGCGTAGGGGGTTCAGATACGCAGTATTTT. This sequence encodes CASRRVGGSDTQYF.

Notes on this clone: The sample holds other DNA sequences that translate to the same CDR3. V usage is TRBV9 and J usage is TRBJ1-1; weak D call: TRBD1 (6 bases). V lost 0 bases and J lost 5, with 14 bases in between. The length of the CDR3 is 15 residues. Germline V CDR1 and CDR2: SGDLS, YYNGEE. The CDR3 nucleotides read TGTGCCAGCAGCGTAGTGGGGGGCGGTAATACTGAAGCTTTCTTT. Amino acids: CASSVVGGGNTEAFF.

The gene calls are TRBV11-2 and TRBJ1-2; D is unresolved. Per the germline V gene, CDR1 is SGHAT and CDR2 is FQNNGV. V dropped 0 bases and J dropped 8 bases, with 16 bases sitting between them. The CDR3 sequence is 15 residues long. Written as DNA, the CDR3 is TGTGCCAGCAGCTTAGAGGCCCGGGAGCTGGCAGGCTACACCTTC. This gives the protein CASSLEARELAGYTF.

The chain uses TRBV18 and TRBJ2-5, with no clear D. Germline-derived CDR1 and CDR2 are KGHSH and LQKENI. CDR3 length: 15 residues. Trimming took 3 bases from V and 0 from J, leaving 11 bases between them. In nucleotides, the CDR3 is TGTGCCAGCTCACCCAACGGGTTGTACCAAGAGACCCAGTACTTC. Protein: CASSPNGLYQETQYF.